These T cell receptor beta chains were read from a single sample in a study of cytomegalovirus exposure and HLA in healthy donors. The repertoire was sequenced with immunoSEQ multiplex PCR; TCRdb's copy has only in-frame clones and lacks some. The sample yields 150,000 to 200,000 clones, roughly 83% seen once. The sample consisted of PBMCs. These receptors were obtained from a man in his thirties or forties in good health and CMV-seropositive. Each CDR3 is given with its conserved first and last residue. Each record gives: D gene, clone size, J gene, V gene, CDR3 DNA, CDR3 protein. The D gene is left open where the match is weak. Expanded clones get a size class; other rows say once, few or many, or leave the size out.

TRBD2	-	TRBJ2-3	TRBV10-3	TGTGCCATCAGAGGGACTAGCGGGGCGACCACAGATACGCAGTATTTT	CAIRGTSGATTDTQYF
-	-	TRBJ2-1	TRBV6-1	TGTGCCAGCACTGAAAGATATCAATACAGCAATGAGCAGTTCTTC	CASTERYQYSNEQFF
-	-	TRBJ2-5	TRBV14	TGTGCCAGCAGCCGCCGCGCCGGAGAAGAGACCCAGTACTTC	CASSRRAGEETQYF
TRBD1	-	TRBJ2-3	TRBV2	TGTGCCAGCACCCAGGGGGGACAGGGGGCCACAGATACGCAGTATTTT	CASTQGGQGATDTQYF
-	-	TRBJ2-7	TRBV27	TGTGCCAGCACCCCAATTGGTCGGGGGGCGGGATACGAGCAGTACTTC	CASTPIGRGAGYEQYF
TRBD1	-	TRBJ1-5	TRBV19	TGTGCCAGTAGTCCGGGACAGGCTATTCAGCCCCAGCATTTT	CASSPGQAIQPQHF
-	-	TRBJ2-7	TRBV19	TGTGCCAGTAGGATGAGCAGGGACTCCTACGAGCAGTACTTC	CASRMSRDSYEQYF
-	-	TRBJ2-1	TRBV4-3	TGCGCCAGCAGCCAAGATTCGGCGCCCGGGGGTGAGCAGTTCTTC	CASSQDSAPGGEQFF
TRBD2	-	TRBJ2-5	TRBV19	TGTGCCAGTAGTACAACTAGCGGGAGGCGAGAGACCCAGTACTTC	CASSTTSGRRETQYF
-	once	TRBJ2-7	TRBV28	TGTGCCAGCAGTTTAACGCAGACCCGAACGAGGGAGTACTTC	CASSLTQTRTREYF
TRBD2	-	TRBJ2-7	TRBV28	TGTGCCAGCAGTTGGCTAGCGGGAGCCAGCTCCTACGAGCAGTACTTC	CASSWLAGASSYEQYF
TRBD1	-	TRBJ2-2	TRBV6-6	TGTGCCACCACCCGGACAGGGCTGGGAGGGGAGCTGTTTTTT	CATTRTGLGGELFF
-	once	TRBJ2-1	TRBV7-6	TGTGCCAGCAGCTACCGACAGGCTCAGGGTTACAATGAGCAGTTCTTC	CASSYRQAQGYNEQFF
-	-	TRBJ1-5	TRBV7-2	TGTGCCAGCAGCTTAGACGGCGGTCAGCCCCAGCATTTT	CASSLDGGQPQHF
TRBD1	-	TRBJ1-3	TRBV30	TGTGCCTGGCAGGGGGCGGAAAACACCATATATTTT	CAWQGAENTIYF
-	-	TRBJ1-3	TRBV14	TGTGCCAGCAGCCCCATCCTGAGCTCTGGAAACACCATATATTTT	CASSPILSSGNTIYF
TRBD2	few	TRBJ2-6	TRBV27	TGTGCCAGCAGTTTGCGTTCTCTAGCGGGGGGACTATTCTCTGGGGCCAACGTCCTGACTTTC	CASSLRSLAGGLFSGANVLTF
-	-	TRBJ2-1	TRBV7-6	TGTGCCAGCAGCTTAGTCTCCAGCTCCTACAATGAGCAGTTCTTC	CASSLVSSSYNEQFF
-	-	TRBJ1-5	TRBV7-8	TGTGCCAGCAGCTTAGAAATACGAGGGTTCAATCAGCCCCAGCATTTT	CASSLEIRGFNQPQHF
TRBD1	-	TRBJ1-1	TRBV19	TGTGCCAGTCTGTTAGGACAGGGGAACACTGAAGCTTTCTTT	CASLLGQGNTEAFF
TRBD2	once	TRBJ2-3	TRBV9	TGTGCCAGCAGCCCCCCCCTGGGTAGCGGGACCCCGTGTTTGAGCACAGATACGCAGTATTTT	CASSPPLGSGTPCLSTDTQYF
-	-	TRBJ2-7	TRBV7-3	TGTGCCAGCAGCTTGGGACTCCAGCGTCTTCCCCTCGAGCAGTACTTC	CASSLGLQRLPLEQYF
-	once	TRBJ2-1	TRBV19	TGTGCCAGTACCCCCACTAGTGGGTATACAAATGAGCAGTTCTTC	CASTPTSGYTNEQFF
TRBD2	-	TRBJ2-3	TRBV28	TGTGCCAGCAGTTTTGATCCCGAGACTAGCGGGGCGGAGAGCACAGATACGCAGTATTTT	CASSFDPETSGAESTDTQYF
TRBD1	-	TRBJ2-5	TRBV7-6	TGTGCCAGCAGCCCGCAGGGGGAACTTCAAGAGACCCAGTACTTC	CASSPQGELQETQYF
TRBD1	-	TRBJ1-4	TRBV11-2	TGTGCCAGCAGCCCGACAGGGGTTGGTGAAAAACTGTTTTTT	CASSPTGVGEKLFF
-	-	TRBJ2-3	TRBV5-1	TGCGCCAGCAGCTTGGTTGGGACCGACAGGACAGATACGCAGTATTTT	CASSLVGTDRTDTQYF
-	-	TRBJ1-2	TRBV28	TGTGCCAGCTGCCCATTGGCGGTTACAACTCTTTACACCTTC	CASCPLAVTTLYTF
-	-	TRBJ2-3	TRBV5-1	TGCGCCAGCAGCTTGGTGCGGGACGCTCGCACAGATACGCAGTATTTT	CASSLVRDARTDTQYF
-	once	TRBJ1-1	TRBV7-6	TGTGCCAGCAGCTTAGTAGCGGGGAGGGCTTTCTTT	CASSLVAGRAFF
-	-	TRBJ2-3	TRBV5-1	TGCGCCAGCAGCGGCGTCCCGGGGAGCACAGATACGCAGTATTTT	CASSGVPGSTDTQYF
TRBD2	-	TRBJ2-1	TRBV6-5	TGTGCCAGCAGGAAAAGCGGGACCTACAATGAGCAGTTCTTC	CASRKSGTYNEQFF
-	-	TRBJ1-4	TRBV11-2	TGTGCCAGCAGACCAAACGCAGGGGCGCGTAATGAAAAACTGTTTTTT	CASRPNAGARNEKLFF
-	-	TRBJ2-5	TRBV5-1	TGCGCCAGCAGCTTGGGACAGGCCCAAGAGACCCAGTACTTC	CASSLGQAQETQYF
TRBD1	once	TRBJ2-7	TRBV11-3	TGTGCCAGCAGAGAACAGGGGGCAAGGACCTACGAGCAGTACTTC	CASREQGARTYEQYF
TRBD2	once	TRBJ2-3	TRBV29-1	TGCAGCTTAGCGGGAGTGGATACGCAGTATTTT	CSLAGVDTQYF
-	few	TRBJ1-2	TRBV5-4	TGTGCCAGCAGCCCAGGTGGTGACAGCTCTAACTATGGCTACACCTTC	CASSPGGDSSNYGYTF
-	-	TRBJ1-1	TRBV30	TGTGCCTGGAGACAGGCGAACACTGAAGCTTTCTTT	CAWRQANTEAFF
-	-	TRBJ2-3	TRBV5-5	TGTGCCAGCAGCCGAGATTCGGATACGCAGTATTTT	CASSRDSDTQYF
TRBD1	-	TRBJ2-2	TRBV18	TGTGCCAGCTCACCACCGAGCACAGGGGGGCTCACCGGGGAGCTGTTTTTT	CASSPPSTGGLTGELFF
-	few	TRBJ1-5	TRBV6-5	TGTGCCAGCAGTGAACAGGGTAGGCCCCAGCATTTT	CASSEQGRPQHF
-	-	TRBJ1-6	TRBV7-9	TGTGCCAGCAGCCTAGACAGGCCCGCCTATAATTCACCCCTCCACTTT	CASSLDRPAYNSPLHF
-	-	TRBJ1-5	TRBV30	TGTGCCTGGACCCTCGGGGGGGGCCAGCCCCAGCATTTT	CAWTLGGGQPQHF
-	-	TRBJ1-2	TRBV5-1	TGCGCCAGCAGCTTGACTTCTGAGGATGGCTACACCTTC	CASSLTSEDGYTF
-	-	TRBJ1-1	TRBV13	TGTGCCAGCAGCTTAGGAGCGGTGAACACTGAAGCTTTCTTT	CASSLGAVNTEAFF
-	-	TRBJ2-1	TRBV4-1	TGCGCCAGCAGCCCAGGGGGAGGAAACGGGAGAAAAGAGCAGTTCTTC	CASSPGGGNGRKEQFF
TRBD2	-	TRBJ2-1	TRBV4-1	TGCGCCAGCAGCCAAGGAAGCGGGAATTTTTACAATGAGCAGTTCTTC	CASSQGSGNFYNEQFF
TRBD1	-	TRBJ2-7	TRBV6-5	TGTGCCAGCACCCCAGGGACAGGGGGTTCGGGCGAGCAGTACTTC	CASTPGTGGSGEQYF
TRBD1	-	TRBJ1-2	TRBV27	TGTGCCAGCACCCCCGCGGAGAGACAGGGGGGAAACTATGGCTACACCTTC	CASTPAERQGGNYGYTF
-	few	TRBJ2-7	TRBV7-9	TGTGCCAGCAGCGCACGGGGTGGGAATAATTACGAGCAGTACTTC	CASSARGGNNYEQYF
TRBD1	-	TRBJ2-2	TRBV7-6	TGTGCCAGCAGCTTAGGGCCAGGGGGCTCGACCGGGGAGCTGTTTTTT	CASSLGPGGSTGELFF
TRBD2	once	TRBJ2-3	TRBV9	TGTGCCAGCAGCGTACCTAGCGGGAGTGCAGATACGCAGTATTTT	CASSVPSGSADTQYF
TRBD2	-	TRBJ2-1	TRBV7-9	TGTGCCAGCAGCTTCATCACTAGCGGGGCCATTGAGCAGTTCTTC	CASSFITSGAIEQFF
TRBD1	-	TRBJ2-7	TRBV15	TGTGCCACCAGCAGAGACTCCCACCAAGGGACAGCCTTCTCCTACGAGCAGTACTTC	CATSRDSHQGTAFSYEQYF
TRBD1	-	TRBJ1-6	TRBV6-5	TGTGCCAGCAGTTACGTACAGGGGACCCTCCACTTT	CASSYVQGTLHF
TRBD2	-	TRBJ2-1	TRBV5-6	TGTGCCAGCAGCCAAATTGGACTAGCGGGGAGGAATGAGCAGTTCTTC	CASSQIGLAGRNEQFF
TRBD2	few	TRBJ2-7	TRBV4-1	TGCGCCAGCAGCCAAAAGGGCGGGGGGGGAGAGCAGTACTTC	CASSQKGGGGEQYF